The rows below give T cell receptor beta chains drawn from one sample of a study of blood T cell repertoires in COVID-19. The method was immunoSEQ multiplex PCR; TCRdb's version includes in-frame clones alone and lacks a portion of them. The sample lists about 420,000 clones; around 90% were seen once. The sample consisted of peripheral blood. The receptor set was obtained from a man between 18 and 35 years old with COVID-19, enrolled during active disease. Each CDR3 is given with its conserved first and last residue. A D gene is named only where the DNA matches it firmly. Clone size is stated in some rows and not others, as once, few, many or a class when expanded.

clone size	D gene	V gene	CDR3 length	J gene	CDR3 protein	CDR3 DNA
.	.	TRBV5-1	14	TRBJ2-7	CASSPGLSSYEQYF	TGCGCCAGCAGCCCGGGACTCAGTTCCTACGAGCAGTACTTC
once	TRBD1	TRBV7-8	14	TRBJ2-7	CASSTGTGSYEQYF	TGTGCCAGCAGCACCGGGACAGGGTCATACGAGCAGTACTTC
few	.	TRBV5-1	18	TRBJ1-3	CASSSQSGTWSTGNTIYF	TGCGCCAGCAGCTCTCAGTCCGGGACATGGTCTACTGGAAACACCATATATTTT
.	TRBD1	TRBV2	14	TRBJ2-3	CASRGDSEVDTQYF	TGTGCCAGCCGTGGGGACAGCGAGGTAGATACGCAGTATTTT
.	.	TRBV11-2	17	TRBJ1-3	CASSLLEWFSSGNTIYF	TGTGCCAGCAGCCTCCTAGAATGGTTTAGCTCTGGAAACACCATATATTTT
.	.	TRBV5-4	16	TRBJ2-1	CASSLEVRGNYNEQFF	TGTGCCAGCAGCTTGGAGGTCAGGGGTAACTACAATGAGCAGTTCTTC
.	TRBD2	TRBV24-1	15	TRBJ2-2	CATSDPRLANGELFF	TGTGCCACCAGTGACCCTCGACTAGCGAACGGGGAGCTGTTTTTT
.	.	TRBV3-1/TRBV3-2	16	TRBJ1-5	CASSQDSAGEYQPQHF	TGTGCCAGCAGCCAAGATTCGGCGGGCGAGTACCAGCCCCAGCATTTT
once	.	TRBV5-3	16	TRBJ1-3	CARSSMTGLSGNTIYF	TGTGCCAGAAGCTCTATGACTGGACTCTCTGGAAACACCATATATTTT
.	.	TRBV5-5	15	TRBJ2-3	CASTLHSPSTDTQYF	TGTGCCAGCACCTTGCACTCCCCTAGCACAGATACGCAGTATTTT
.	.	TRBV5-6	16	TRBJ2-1	CASSLLVIKPPHEQFF	TGTGCCAGCAGCTTGTTAGTTATCAAACCTCCCCATGAGCAGTTCTTC
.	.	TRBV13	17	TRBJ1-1	CASSLNSRQAMNTEAFF	TGTGCCAGCAGCTTAAACTCAAGACAGGCTATGAACACTGAAGCTTTCTTT
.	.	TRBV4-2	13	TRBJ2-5	CASRQDSQETQYF	TGTGCCAGCAGACAAGACAGCCAAGAGACCCAGTACTTC
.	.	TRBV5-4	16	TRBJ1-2	CASSTAGQWSNYGYTF	TGTGCCAGCAGCACGGCAGGACAGTGGTCTAACTATGGCTACACCTTC
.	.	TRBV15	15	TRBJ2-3	CATTARGGSTDTQYF	TGTGCCACCACCGCCAGGGGCGGGAGCACAGATACGCAGTATTTT
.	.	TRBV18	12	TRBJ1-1	CASSPALRGAFF	TGTGCCAGCTCACCGGCCCTGCGGGGAGCTTTCTTT
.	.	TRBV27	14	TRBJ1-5	CASSLGGIDQPQHF	TGTGCCAGCAGTTTGGGAGGGATAGATCAGCCCCAGCATTTT